A selection of T cell receptor beta chains follows, all from one sample in a study of cytomegalovirus exposure and HLA in healthy donors. Here immunoSEQ multiplex PCR was the method, and the copy in TCRdb shows in-frame clones only, minus some. This sample has about 120,000 clones, with over 75% found just once. Sequencing input: PBMCs. Receptors originate from a man aged 18-30 years in good health and CMV-seropositive. The CDR3 runs from the conserved cysteine through the conserved F or W. The order of the fields is clone size, D gene, V gene, J gene, CDR3 protein, CDR3 DNA. A D gene is named only where the DNA matches it firmly. For some rows the clone size is stated as once, few or many, or as a class when expanded; others skip it.

.,TRBD1,TRBV6-4,TRBJ1-2,CASSRTGTDNYGYTF,TGTGCCAGCAGCCGCACAGGGACAGACAACTATGGCTACACCTTC
once,.,TRBV28,TRBJ2-3,CASSLAGHTDTQYF,TGTGCCAGCAGTTTAGCCGGACACACAGATACGCAGTATTTT
.,TRBD2,TRBV6-5,TRBJ2-1,CASSWRGGRDEQFF,TGTGCCAGCAGCTGGCGGGGGGGCCGCGATGAGCAGTTCTTC
.,TRBD1,TRBV6-1,TRBJ1-6,CASSDRGGGPLHF,TGTGCCAGCAGCGACAGGGGGGGTGGACCCCTCCACTTT
.,.,TRBV28,TRBJ2-1,CASSQGGAYNEQFF,TGTGCCAGCAGCCAAGGGGGGGCCTACAATGAGCAGTTCTTC
.,.,TRBV2,TRBJ1-6,CASSDPGSPLHF,TGTGCCAGCAGTGATCCGGGGTCACCCCTCCACTTT
.,TRBD1,TRBV4-1,TRBJ1-1,CASSQVTGGTMNTEAFF,TGCGCCAGCAGCCAAGTTACAGGGGGTACCATGAACACTGAAGCTTTCTTT
.,TRBD1,TRBV19,TRBJ1-1,CASSIDLTGGDTEAFF,TGTGCCAGTAGTATAGATCTGACAGGGGGGGACACTGAAGCTTTCTTT
.,TRBD1,TRBV11-1,TRBJ1-1,CASSLARGTGENTEAFF,TGTGCCAGCAGCTTAGCCCGGGGTACAGGGGAGAACACTGAAGCTTTCTTT
.,.,TRBV27,TRBJ1-1,CASSHGWEGPTEAFF,TGTGCCAGCAGCCATGGGTGGGAGGGGCCCACTGAAGCTTTCTTT
.,TRBD1,TRBV6-1,TRBJ1-5,CASNPRDRGLQPQHF,TGTGCCAGCAACCCCCGGGACAGGGGGCTTCAGCCCCAGCATTTT
.,TRBD2,TRBV25-1,TRBJ2-2,CASSDLAGGIQVTGELFF,TGTGCCAGCAGTGACCTAGCGGGAGGGATTCAGGTCACCGGGGAGCTGTTTTTT
.,TRBD1,TRBV6-5,TRBJ1-5,CASSSGGSGNQPQHF,TGTGCCAGCAGTTCAGGGGGCTCTGGCAATCAGCCCCAGCATTTT
.,.,TRBV6-1,TRBJ2-3,CASSEAADTQYF,TGTGCCAGCAGTGAAGCCGCAGATACGCAGTATTTT
.,.,TRBV2,TRBJ2-5,CASTRGGQETQYF,TGTGCCAGCACGAGGGGGGGACAAGAGACCCAGTACTTC
.,TRBD1,TRBV29-1,TRBJ2-7,CSGTGDFYEQYF,TGCAGCGGGACAGGGGATTTCTACGAGCAGTACTTC
.,TRBD1,TRBV15,TRBJ1-4,CATSRDGTGGNEKLFF,TGTGCCACCAGCAGAGATGGGACAGGGGGCAATGAAAAACTGTTTTTT
.,TRBD1,TRBV9,TRBJ1-1,CASSTRTGPNTEAFF,TGTGCCAGCAGCACTCGGACAGGGCCCAACACTGAAGCTTTCTTT
.,.,TRBV4-1,TRBJ2-2,CASSQEGSGTRELFF,TGCGCCAGCAGCCAAGAGGGTAGCGGCACCAGGGAGCTGTTTTTT
few,TRBD1,TRBV7-6,TRBJ1-1,CASSPTGGFIEDTEAFF,TGTGCCAGCAGCCCGACAGGGGGCTTTATTGAGGACACTGAAGCTTTCTTT
.,.,TRBV6-1,TRBJ2-7,CASSSPREQYF,TGTGCCAGCAGTTCCCCCCGGGAGCAGTACTTC
.,.,TRBV28,TRBJ1-1,CASIERTEAFF,TGTGCCAGCATTGAGAGGACTGAAGCTTTCTTT
.,TRBD1,TRBV18,TRBJ1-5,CASSPGDRGRNQPQHF,TGTGCCAGCTCACCCGGGGACAGGGGGCGGAATCAGCCCCAGCATTTT
.,.,TRBV5-5,TRBJ1-2,CASSQTGANYGYTF,TGTGCCAGCAGCCAGACCGGAGCTAACTATGGCTACACCTTC
.,.,TRBV18,TRBJ1-1,CASSPTLGDNTEAFF,TGTGCCAGCTCACCAACCTTAGGGGATAACACTGAAGCTTTCTTT
.,.,TRBV18,TRBJ1-3,CASSPSDRPTGNTIYF,TGTGCCAGCTCGCCTTCCGACAGGCCAACTGGAAACACCATATATTTT
.,.,TRBV11-1,TRBJ2-7,CASSLQEFYEQYF,TGTGCCAGCAGCCTACAGGAATTCTACGAGCAGTACTTC
.,.,TRBV30,TRBJ2-7,CAWSIGVVSYEQYF,TGTGCCTGGAGTATCGGGGTTGTATCCTACGAGCAGTACTTC
.,.,TRBV27,TRBJ2-7,CASSPLGTTMDEQYF,TGTGCCAGCAGTCCATTGGGGACAACGATGGACGAGCAGTACTTC
few,.,TRBV6-5,TRBJ2-1,CASSYRWADSYNEQFF,TGTGCCAGCAGTTACCGATGGGCAGACTCCTACAATGAGCAGTTCTTC
.,.,TRBV7-7,TRBJ2-2,CASSLSGIGNTGELFF,TGTGCTAGCAGCTTGTCAGGGATCGGGAACACCGGGGAGCTGTTTTTT
once,.,TRBV9,TRBJ2-1,CASSVATVYNEQFF,TGTGCCAGCAGCGTAGCAACAGTATACAATGAGCAGTTCTTC
.,.,TRBV9,TRBJ1-1,CASSGGGTEAFF,TGTGCCAGCAGCGGGGGGGGAACTGAAGCTTTCTTT
.,TRBD2,TRBV4-1,TRBJ2-2,CASSQGRGLAGGGGELFF,TGCGCCAGCAGCCAGGGGCGGGGACTAGCGGGAGGCGGCGGGGAGCTGTTTTTT
.,.,TRBV7-2,TRBJ1-2,CASSLEQDTMSYTF,TGTGCCAGCAGCTTAGAACAGGATACTATGTCCTACACCTTC
.,TRBD1,TRBV5-1,TRBJ1-5,CASSSGTGDNQPQHF,TGCGCCAGCAGCTCCGGGACAGGGGATAATCAGCCCCAGCATTTT
.,.,TRBV6-5,TRBJ2-7,CASSYSAGEGEQYF,TGTGCCAGCAGTTACTCGGCAGGGGAAGGCGAGCAGTACTTC
.,.,TRBV14,TRBJ2-3,CASSLRQSTDTQYF,TGTGCCAGCAGCCTGAGACAGAGCACAGATACGCAGTATTTT
.,TRBD2,TRBV7-2,TRBJ2-7,CASSLERGGEQYF,TGTGCCAGCAGCTTAGAACGGGGGGGTGAGCAGTACTTC
.,.,TRBV9,TRBJ1-2,CASSVQTGLDYGYTF,TGTGCCAGCAGCGTACAGACAGGATTAGACTATGGCTACACCTTC
.,TRBD1,TRBV6-5,TRBJ1-1,CASSLWDRGNTEAFF,TGTGCCAGCAGTTTGTGGGACAGGGGGAACACTGAAGCTTTCTTT
.,TRBD2,TRBV13,TRBJ2-1,CASSLGLAGESYNEQFF,TGTGCCAGCAGCTTAGGTTTAGCGGGAGAATCCTACAATGAGCAGTTCTTC
.,TRBD2,TRBV6-6,TRBJ2-2,CASSYSRGANTGELFF,TGTGCCAGCAGTTACTCGCGGGGGGCGAACACCGGGGAGCTGTTTTTT
.,.,TRBV13,TRBJ2-1,CASSPKYRASYNEQFF,TGTGCCAGCAGCCCCAAATACAGGGCCTCCTACAATGAGCAGTTCTTC
.,.,TRBV7-6,TRBJ2-1,CASSLAERRGPYYEQFF,TGTGCCAGCAGCCTAGCGGAGCGGCGGGGGCCCTACTATGAGCAGTTCTTC
.,TRBD1,TRBV30,TRBJ1-3,CAWSRGQGSSGNTIYF,TGTGCCTGGAGTAGAGGACAGGGGAGCTCTGGAAACACCATATATTTT
few,.,TRBV28,TRBJ1-2,CASSLYAGAAYGYTF,TGTGCCAGCAGTTTATACGCAGGGGCGGCCTATGGCTACACCTTC
few,TRBD1,TRBV2,TRBJ2-7,CASMGDRADYEQYF,TGTGCCAGCATGGGGGACAGGGCGGACTACGAGCAGTACTTC
.,TRBD1,TRBV15,TRBJ1-5,CATSLSPGQGLRGQPQHF,TGTGCCACCAGCCTCTCTCCGGGACAGGGGTTGAGAGGTCAGCCCCAGCATTTT
.,TRBD2,TRBV25-1,TRBJ2-5,CASSASALDSGIWETQYF,TGTGCCAGCAGTGCATCCGCTTTGGATAGCGGGATCTGGGAGACCCAGTACTTC
few,TRBD2,TRBV5-4,TRBJ2-3,CASSILTSGGDTDTQYF,TGTGCCAGCAGCATTCTGACTAGCGGGGGGGACACAGATACGCAGTATTTT
.,.,TRBV4-1,TRBJ1-2,CASSLYSYLGYTF,TGCGCCAGCAGCCTTTATTCGTATCTTGGCTACACCTTC
.,.,TRBV28,TRBJ1-1,CATSDSLNTEAFF,TGTGCCACCTCGGACAGTCTGAACACTGAAGCTTTCTTT
.,TRBD2,TRBV19,TRBJ2-7,CASSWASGEYEQYF,TGTGCCAGTAGTTGGGCTAGCGGGGAGTACGAGCAGTACTTC
.,.,TRBV5-6,TRBJ2-3,CASSRDWAGGGDTQYF,TGTGCCAGCAGCCGCGACTGGGCTGGGGGAGGAGATACGCAGTATTTT
.,.,TRBV28,TRBJ1-4,CASSFEHLATNEKLFF,TGTGCCAGCAGTTTCGAACACCTAGCAACTAATGAAAAACTGTTTTTT